Listed here is a single T cell receptor (beta chain). V dropped 5 bases and J dropped 5 bases, with 18 bases sitting between them. The CDR3 runs to 15 residues. Per the germline V gene, CDR1 is MNHEY and CDR2 is SVGEGT. Using a J-beta primer mix together with a sample-barcoded 5' primer, a second PCR was run for 7 to 11 cycles. Every single cDNA molecule received a tag from a template-switch adaptor with 12 random nucleotides. A single record per CDR3 protein comes from TCRdb applying MiXCR to the 5' RACE reads. The table records over a million distinct CDR3 sequences, roughly 59% of them present only once. These data originate in a study of blood T cells in healthy people across ages.

The sequencing sample was made of blood. The receptor was isolated from a man in his late teens or twenties in good health. The V and J genes are TRBV6-2 or TRBV6-3 and TRBJ1-1; a weak D match, TRBD1 (5 bases). The CDR3 protein is CASSPGGVLYTEAFF. CDR3 bases: TGTGCCAGCAGTCCTGGGGGAGTATTGTATACTGAAGCTTTCTTT.